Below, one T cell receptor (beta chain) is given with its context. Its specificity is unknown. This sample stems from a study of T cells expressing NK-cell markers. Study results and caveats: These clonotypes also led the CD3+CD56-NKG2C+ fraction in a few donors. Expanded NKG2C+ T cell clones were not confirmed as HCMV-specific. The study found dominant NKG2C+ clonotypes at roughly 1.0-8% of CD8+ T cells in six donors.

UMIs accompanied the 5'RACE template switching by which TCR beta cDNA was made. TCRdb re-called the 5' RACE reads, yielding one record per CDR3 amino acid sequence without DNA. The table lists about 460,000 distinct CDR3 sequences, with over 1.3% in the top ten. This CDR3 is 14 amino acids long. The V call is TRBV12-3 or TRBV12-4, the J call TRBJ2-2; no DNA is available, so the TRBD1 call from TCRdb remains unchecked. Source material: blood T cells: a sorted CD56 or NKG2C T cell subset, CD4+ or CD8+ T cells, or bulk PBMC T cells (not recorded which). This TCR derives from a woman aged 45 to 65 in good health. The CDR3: CASSLGAGAGELFF.